This note documents a single TCR beta chain sequence. Assay used: immunoSEQ multiplex PCR; TCRdb lists only in-frame clones, some missing. The sample has a few million clones, approximately 95% seen once. This record belongs to a study of shared clonotypes between healthy human individuals. The germline V gene has CDR1 MNHNS and CDR2 SASEGT. This CDR3 has 15 residues. V lost 5 bases, J lost 2 bases, and 7 bases stayed unmatched. Source material: naive CD4+ T cells sorted from blood. The subset here: CD45RA+ positively selected. This sequence originates from a man between 18 and 29 years old in good health. The chain has TRBV6-1 and TRBJ2-5; 8 bases align to TRBD1. The CDR3, as DNA: TGTGCCAGCAGTACGACAGGGGCCCCTCAAGAGACCCAGTACTTC. Translating it yields CASSTTGAPQETQYF.